This TCR beta chain appears in the sequencing data of a study of shared clonotypes between healthy human individuals. Produced via immunoSEQ multiplex PCR; TCRdb's table is partial and in-frame only. The sample comprises around 2,000,000 clones, 85% to 95% of which are singletons, and over 1.5% rests with the top ten. The CDR3 sequence is 13 residues long. Germline lookup yields CDR1 MDHEN and CDR2 SYDVKM. The V gene lost 6 bases and the J gene lost 3 bases, with 9 bases spanning the gap. CD8 cells regarded as naive lacked CD45RO, were positively chosen for CCR7, and omitted terminally differentiated effector memory CD45RA+ cells.

V and J are TRBV28 and TRBJ2-1; D not certain. The source of this sequence is a young man in good health. Some clones in this sample may be carry-over from other donors' samples. The sample comprised naive CD8+ T cells from PBMCs. The DNA for the CDR3 is TGTGCCAGCAGCATCCTTCACTACAATGAGCAGTTCTTC. Its protein product is CASSILHYNEQFF.